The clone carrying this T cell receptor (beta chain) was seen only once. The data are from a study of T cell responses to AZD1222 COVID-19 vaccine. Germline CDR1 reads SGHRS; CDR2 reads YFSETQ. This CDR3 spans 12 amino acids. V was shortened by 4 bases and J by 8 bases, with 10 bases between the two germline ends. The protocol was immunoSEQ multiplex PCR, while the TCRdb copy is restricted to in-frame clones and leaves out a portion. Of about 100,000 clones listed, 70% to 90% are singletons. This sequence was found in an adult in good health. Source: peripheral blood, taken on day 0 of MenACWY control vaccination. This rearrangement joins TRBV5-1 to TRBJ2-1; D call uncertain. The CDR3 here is CASSPWSDEQFF. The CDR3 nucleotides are TGCGCCAGCAGCCCCTGGTCGGATGAGCAGTTCTTC. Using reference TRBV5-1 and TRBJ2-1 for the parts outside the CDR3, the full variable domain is KAGVTQTPRYLIKTRGQQVTLSCSPISGHRSVSWYQQTPGQGLQFLFEYFSETQRNKGNFPGRFSGRQFSNSRSEMNVSTLELGDSALYLCASSPWSDEQFFGPGTRLTVL.